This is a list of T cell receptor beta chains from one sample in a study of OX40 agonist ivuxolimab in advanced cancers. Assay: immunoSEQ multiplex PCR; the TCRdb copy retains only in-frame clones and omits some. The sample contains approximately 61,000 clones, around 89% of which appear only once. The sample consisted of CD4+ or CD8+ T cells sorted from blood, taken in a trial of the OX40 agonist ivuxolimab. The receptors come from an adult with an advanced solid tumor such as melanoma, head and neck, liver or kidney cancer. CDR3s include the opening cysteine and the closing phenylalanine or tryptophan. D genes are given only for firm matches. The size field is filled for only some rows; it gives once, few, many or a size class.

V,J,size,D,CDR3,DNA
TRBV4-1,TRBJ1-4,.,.,CASSPYPGNNEKLFF,TGCGCCAGCAGCCCATATCCGGGGAATAATGAAAAACTGTTTTTT
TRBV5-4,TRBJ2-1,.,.,CASSFGGLSYNEQFF,TGTGCCAGCAGCTTCGGGGGCCTCTCCTACAATGAGCAGTTCTTC
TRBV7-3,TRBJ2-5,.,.,CASSLSGPETQYF,TGTGCCAGCAGCTTAAGCGGTCCGGAGACCCAGTACTTC
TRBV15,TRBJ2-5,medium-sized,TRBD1,CATSFGTGEETQYF,TGTGCCACCAGCTTCGGGACAGGGGAAGAGACCCAGTACTTC
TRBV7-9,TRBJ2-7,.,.,CASSPAGQFYEQYF,TGTGCCAGCAGCCCAGCGGGCCAGTTCTACGAGCAGTACTTC
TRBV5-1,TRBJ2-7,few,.,CASSLDPGPTYEQYF,TGCGCCAGCAGCTTGGATCCGGGACCGACCTACGAGCAGTACTTC
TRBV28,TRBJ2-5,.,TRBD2,CASLGAGDQETQYF,TGTGCCAGCCTCGGAGCGGGAGACCAAGAGACCCAGTACTTC
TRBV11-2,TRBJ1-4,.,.,CASSPGFRNEKLFF,TGTGCCAGCAGCCCGGGTTTTAGGAATGAAAAACTGTTTTTT
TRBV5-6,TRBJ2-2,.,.,CASSLSSYPGELFF,TGTGCCAGCAGCTTGTCGTCATACCCCGGGGAGCTGTTTTTT
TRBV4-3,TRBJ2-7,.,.,CASSQEEAGYEQYF,TGCGCCAGCAGCCAAGAGGAAGCGGGCTACGAGCAGTACTTC
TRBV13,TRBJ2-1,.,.,CASSSRAAYEQFF,TGTGCCAGCAGCAGCCGGGCGGCGTATGAGCAGTTCTTC
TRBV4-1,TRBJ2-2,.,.,CASSQETGTGELFF,TGCGCCAGCAGCCAAGAGACGGGCACCGGGGAGCTGTTTTTT
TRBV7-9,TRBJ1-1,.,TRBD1,CASSFYRGLGSTEAFF,TGTGCCAGCAGCTTCTACAGGGGGCTAGGGAGCACTGAAGCTTTCTTT
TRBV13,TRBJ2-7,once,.,CASSLMGEQYF,TGTGCCAGCAGCTTAATGGGCGAGCAGTACTTC
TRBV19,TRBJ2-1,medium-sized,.,CASSIMGTSSYNEQFF,TGTGCCAGTAGTATAATGGGGACCTCCTCCTACAATGAGCAGTTCTTC
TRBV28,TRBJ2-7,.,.,CASSLDLLEQYF,TGTGCCAGCAGTTTGGATCTACTCGAGCAGTACTTC
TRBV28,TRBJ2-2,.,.,CASSLSPGGSGELFF,TGTGCCAGCAGTTTATCCCCGGGTGGTTCCGGGGAGCTGTTTTTT
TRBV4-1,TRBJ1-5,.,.,CASSQVGQVNQPQHF,TGCGCCAGCAGCCAAGTGGGCCAGGTCAATCAGCCCCAGCATTTT
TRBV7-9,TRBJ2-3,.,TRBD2,CASSLPSGDSTDTQYF,TGTGCCAGCAGCTTGCCTAGCGGTGATAGCACAGATACGCAGTATTTT
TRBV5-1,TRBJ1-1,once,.,CASSLGNEAFF,TGCGCCAGCAGCTTGGGGAACGAAGCTTTCTTT
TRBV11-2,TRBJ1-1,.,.,CASSSDRNTEAFF,TGTGCCAGCAGCTCCGACAGGAACACTGAAGCTTTCTTT
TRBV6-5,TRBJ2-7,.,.,CASSYGRQDTYEQYF,TGTGCCAGCAGTTACGGGCGACAGGACACCTACGAGCAGTACTTC
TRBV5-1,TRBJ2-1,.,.,CASSSRGEQFF,TGCGCCAGCAGCTCGCGGGGTGAGCAGTTCTTC
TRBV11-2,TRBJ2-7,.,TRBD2,CASSLEGALAGVTYEQYF,TGTGCCAGCAGCTTAGAAGGGGCGCTAGCGGGAGTTACCTACGAGCAGTACTTC
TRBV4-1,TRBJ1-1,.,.,CASSQASRGKNTEAFF,TGCGCCAGCAGCCAAGCCTCTAGGGGGAAGAACACTGAAGCTTTCTTT
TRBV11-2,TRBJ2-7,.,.,CASGSPDLYEQYF,TGTGCCAGCGGCTCCCCTGACTTGTACGAGCAGTACTTC
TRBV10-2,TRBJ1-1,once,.,CASSDLGAEAFF,TGCGCCAGCAGTGATTTAGGGGCTGAAGCTTTCTTT
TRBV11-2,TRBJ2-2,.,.,CASSLFWGDGELFF,TGTGCCAGCAGCTTATTTTGGGGTGACGGGGAGCTGTTTTTT